This T cell receptor beta chain appears in the sequencing data of a study of CD8+ T cells in alopecia areata. Findings of the study overall: Scalp samples also contribute reads from the resident alphabeta T cells found in normal skin.

The treatment denotes: oral pan-JAK inhibitor, 5-10 mg twice daily. With regard to this clone: Its antigen is unidentified.

Extraction and reverse transcription of RNA yielded cDNA as the sequencing template. Method: immunoSEQ multiplex PCR; TCRdb's copy keeps in-frame clones and lacks some. The sample has 150,000 to 200,000 clones, 55% to 75% seen once. This CDR3 spans 12 amino acids. Germline V gives CDR1 SQVTM, CDR2 ANQGSEA. The V and J ends lost 8 bases and 0 bases respectively, with 8 bases between them. The chain is built from TRBV29-1 and TRBJ1-5; no firm D call. The TCR sequence derives from a human donor with alopecia areata. The starting material was CD4+ T cells sorted from blood, obtained at week 4, from a patient treated with tofacitinib. In DNA, the CDR3 is TGCAGCTGCGGCGATAGCAATCAGCCCCAGCATTTT. This translates into CSCGDSNQPQHF.